There are a few counts of the clone carrying this TCR beta chain. V gave up 1 base and J gave up 7 bases; unmatched junction bases: 6. Germline CDR1 and CDR2: SGHTA and FQGNSA. The CDR3 sequence is 16 residues long. This entry comes from a study of identical twins. TCRdb independently ran MiXCR on the 5' RACE reads; one entry per CDR3 protein. The sample includes some 570,000 distinct CDR3 sequences, around 22% of them seen just once. These data were also filed under a second study, of yellow fever vaccine responses in identical twins.

Sequenced material: CD4+ T cells sorted from blood. The chain recombines TRBV7-2 with TRBJ2-1; 11 bases fit TRBD2. This sequence originates from a woman aged 18-29 years in good health. CDR3 sequence: CASSLVASGRTNEQFF. The CDR3 DNA reads TGTGCCAGCAGCTTAGTGGCTAGCGGGAGGACGAATGAGCAGTTCTTC.